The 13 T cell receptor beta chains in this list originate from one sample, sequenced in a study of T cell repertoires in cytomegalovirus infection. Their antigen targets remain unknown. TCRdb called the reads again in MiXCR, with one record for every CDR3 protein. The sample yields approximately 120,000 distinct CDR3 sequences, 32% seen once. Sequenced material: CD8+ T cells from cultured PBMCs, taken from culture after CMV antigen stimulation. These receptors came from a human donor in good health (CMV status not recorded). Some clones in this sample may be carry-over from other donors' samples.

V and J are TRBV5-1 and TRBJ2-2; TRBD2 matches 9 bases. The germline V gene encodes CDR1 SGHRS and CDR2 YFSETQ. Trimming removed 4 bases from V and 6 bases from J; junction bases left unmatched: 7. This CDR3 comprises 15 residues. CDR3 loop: CASSPGLARAGELFF. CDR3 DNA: TGCGCCAGCAGCCCCGGACTAGCGAGAGCCGGGGAGCTGTTTTTT. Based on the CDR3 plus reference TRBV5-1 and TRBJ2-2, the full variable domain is KAGVTQTPRYLIKTRGQQVTLSCSPISGHRSVSWYQQTPGQGLQFLFEYFSETQRNKGNFPGRFSGRQFSNSRSEMNVSTLELGDSALYLCASSPGLARAGELFFGEGSRLTVL.

The CDR3 DNA reads TGTGCCAGCAGCTCAACTAGGGTTCAGGGGGCGAATTGGAACGAGCAGTACTTC. It is translated as CASSSTRVQGANWNEQYF. The chain carries TRBV7-9 and TRBJ2-7; TRBD1 aligns across 8 bases. Germline assignment: CDR1 SEHNR and CDR2 FQNEAQ (reference sequence). This CDR3 is 18 amino acids long. V lost 4 bases, J lost 5 bases, and 19 bases stayed unmatched.

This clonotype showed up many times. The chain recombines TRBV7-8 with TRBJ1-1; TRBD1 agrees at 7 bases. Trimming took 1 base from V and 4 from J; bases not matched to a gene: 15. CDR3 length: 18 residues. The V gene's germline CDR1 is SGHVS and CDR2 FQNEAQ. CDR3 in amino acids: CASSLGSLTAGGGTEAFF. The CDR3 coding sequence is TGTGCCAGCAGCTTAGGGTCTTTGACAGCAGGGGGGGGCACTGAAGCTTTCTTT.

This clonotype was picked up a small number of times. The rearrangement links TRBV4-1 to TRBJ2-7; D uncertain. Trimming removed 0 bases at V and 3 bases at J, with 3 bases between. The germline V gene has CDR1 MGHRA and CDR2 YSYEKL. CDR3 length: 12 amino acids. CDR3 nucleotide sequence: TGCGCCAGCAGCCAAGACAACTACGAGCAGTACTTC. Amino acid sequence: CASSQDNYEQYF.

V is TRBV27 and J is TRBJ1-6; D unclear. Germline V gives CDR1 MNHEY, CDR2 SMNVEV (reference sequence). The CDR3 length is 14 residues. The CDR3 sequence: CATGRSSYNSPLHF. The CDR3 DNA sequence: TGTGCAACGGGCCGCAGCTCCTATAATTCACCCCTCCACTTT.

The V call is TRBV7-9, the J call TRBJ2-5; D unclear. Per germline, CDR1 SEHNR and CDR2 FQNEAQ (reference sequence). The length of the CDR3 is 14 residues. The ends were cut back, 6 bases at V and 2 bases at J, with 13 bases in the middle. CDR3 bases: TGTGCCAGCAGTTACCTTGACATACAAGAGACCCAGTACTTC. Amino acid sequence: CASSYLDIQETQYF.

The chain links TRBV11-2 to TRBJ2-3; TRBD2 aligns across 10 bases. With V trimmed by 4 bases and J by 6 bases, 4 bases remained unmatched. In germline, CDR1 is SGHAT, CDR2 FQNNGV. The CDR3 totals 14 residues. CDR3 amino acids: CASSSSGGYDTQYF. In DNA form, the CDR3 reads TGTGCCAGCAGCTCTAGCGGGGGATACGATACGCAGTATTTT.

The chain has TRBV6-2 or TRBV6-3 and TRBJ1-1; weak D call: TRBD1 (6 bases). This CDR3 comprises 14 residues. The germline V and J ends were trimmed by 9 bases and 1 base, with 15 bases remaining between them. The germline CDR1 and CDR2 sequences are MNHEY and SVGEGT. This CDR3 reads CASFLNRENTEAFF. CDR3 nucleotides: TGTGCCAGTTTCCTTAACAGGGAGAACACTGAAGCTTTCTTT.

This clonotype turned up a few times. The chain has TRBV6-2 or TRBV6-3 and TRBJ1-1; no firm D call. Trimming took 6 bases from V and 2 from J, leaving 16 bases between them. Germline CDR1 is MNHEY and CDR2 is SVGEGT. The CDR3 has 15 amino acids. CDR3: CASSSLGGINTEAFF. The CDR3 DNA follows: TGTGCCAGCAGCTCCCTGGGAGGCATAAACACTGAAGCTTTCTTT.

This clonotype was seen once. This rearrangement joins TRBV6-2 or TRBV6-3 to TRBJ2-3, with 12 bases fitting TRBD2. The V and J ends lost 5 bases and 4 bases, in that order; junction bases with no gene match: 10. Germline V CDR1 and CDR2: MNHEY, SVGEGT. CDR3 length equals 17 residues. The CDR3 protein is CASSPRLAGVSSDTQYF. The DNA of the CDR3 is TGTGCCAGCAGTCCTAGACTAGCGGGGGTTTCTTCAGATACGCAGTATTTT.

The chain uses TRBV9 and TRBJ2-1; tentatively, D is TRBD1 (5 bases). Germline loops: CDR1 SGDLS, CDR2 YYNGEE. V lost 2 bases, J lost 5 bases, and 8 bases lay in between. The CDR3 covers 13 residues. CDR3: CASSVGANNEQFF. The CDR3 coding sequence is TGTGCCAGCAGCGTTGGGGCTAACAATGAGCAGTTCTTC.

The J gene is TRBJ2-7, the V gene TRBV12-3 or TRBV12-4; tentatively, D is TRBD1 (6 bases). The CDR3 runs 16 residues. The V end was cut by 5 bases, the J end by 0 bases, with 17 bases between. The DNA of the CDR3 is TGTGCCAGCAGTGAGGCATATAAGGACAGCTCCTACGAGCAGTACTTC. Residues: CASSEAYKDSSYEQYF.

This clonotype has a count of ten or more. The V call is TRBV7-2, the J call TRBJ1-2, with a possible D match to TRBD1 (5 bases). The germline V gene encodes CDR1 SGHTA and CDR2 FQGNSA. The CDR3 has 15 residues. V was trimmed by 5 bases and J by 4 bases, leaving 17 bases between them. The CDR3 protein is CASSPSGGTGYGYTF. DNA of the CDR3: TGTGCCAGCAGCCCGTCGGGGGGGACGGGCTATGGCTACACCTTC. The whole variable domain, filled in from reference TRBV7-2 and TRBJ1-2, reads GAGVSQSPSNKVTEKGKDVELRCDPISGHTALYWYRQSLGQGLEFLIYFQGNSAPDKSGLPSDRFSAERTGGSVSTLTIQRTQQEDSAVYLCASSPSGGTGYGYTFGSGTRLTVV.